A selection of T cell receptor beta chains follows, all from one sample in a study of blood T cell repertoires in COVID-19. Assay: immunoSEQ multiplex PCR; the TCRdb copy retains only in-frame clones and omits some. Of about 370,000 clones in the sample, about 87% are singletons; the top ten hold 10%. The sequenced sample was peripheral blood. Receptor source: a woman aged 25 to 45 with COVID-19, enrolled during active disease. Both conserved end residues are trimmed from each CDR3. Fields, in order: D gene, J gene, V gene, CDR3 protein. A D gene is named only where the DNA matches it firmly.

>.|TRBJ1-5|TRBV28
ASSSGVWPQH
>.|TRBJ1-5|TRBV27
ASSSNLSNQPQH
>.|TRBJ2-2|TRBV5-1
ASSLLTVETNTGELF
>.|TRBJ2-7|TRBV4-3
ASSQEGGNEQY
>TRBD2|TRBJ2-3|TRBV11-2
ASSSSLLAGPSTDTQY
>TRBD1|TRBJ1-2|TRBV7-9
ASSRDRDGYT
>.|TRBJ1-4|TRBV7-8
ASSLYGGSGEKLF
>.|TRBJ2-7|TRBV4-3
ASSQARGYEQY
>TRBD2|TRBJ2-7|TRBV9
ASSMGLIYEQY
>TRBD2|TRBJ2-2|TRBV7-3
ASSPPGLAGVGTGELF
>.|TRBJ2-5|TRBV2
ASRRPGQGGETQY
>.|TRBJ1-3|TRBV25-1
ASSEWGDVGNTIY
>.|TRBJ2-7|TRBV7-8
ASSFWLYEQY
>.|TRBJ2-3|TRBV6-2/TRBV6-3
ASSYQGRPDTQY
>.|TRBJ1-6|TRBV27
ASSDTGYSPLH
>.|TRBJ2-4|TRBV4-3
ASSQDPGRKNIQY
>TRBD2|TRBJ2-1|TRBV5-1
ASSLGAAGAYEQF
>.|TRBJ1-5|TRBV19
ARVVAEEGNQPQH
>.|TRBJ2-2|TRBV28
ASSLGAATGELF
>.|TRBJ2-2|TRBV18
ASSPSSTEDTGELF
>.|TRBJ2-5|TRBV4-1
ASLTGGQGHQETQY
>.|TRBJ1-5|TRBV6-6
ASSRGTGQPQH
>.|TRBJ1-2|TRBV10-1
ASSDALGGYT
>.|TRBJ2-1|TRBV5-4
ASSLSTGSGYNEQF
>.|TRBJ2-7|TRBV29-1
SVETQGPLSYEQY
>TRBD1|TRBJ1-5|TRBV6-6
ASRDRGKGPNQPQH
>.|TRBJ1-2|TRBV29-1
SVSTANYGYT
>TRBD1|TRBJ2-7|TRBV30
AWFPGQAPYEQY
>.|TRBJ1-5|TRBV4-1
ASSQALGADNQPQH
>.|TRBJ1-4|TRBV28
ASSLQTNEKLF
>TRBD1|TRBJ2-7|TRBV29-1
SVEDRVGTGRQY
>TRBD2|TRBJ2-1|TRBV28
ASRTSGRVGDEQF
>.|TRBJ2-5|TRBV5-6
ASSLLGQKETQY
>TRBD2|TRBJ2-5|TRBV29-1
SVDTGLAGKIRDETQY
>.|TRBJ2-1|TRBV7-3
ASSSPGLGRSEQF
>TRBD2|TRBJ2-2|TRBV4-2
ASSAPGLADTGELF
>TRBD1|TRBJ1-4|TRBV27
ASTSGQGNEKLF
>TRBD2|TRBJ2-5|TRBV9
ASSVGFARSGVLQETQY
>.|TRBJ1-5|TRBV6-1
ASSAYREINNQPQH
>TRBD2|TRBJ2-1|TRBV18
ASRTSGRSNEQF
>TRBD1|TRBJ2-5|TRBV30
ASKAGGPYQETQY
>.|TRBJ2-2|TRBV30
AWSAVEGAYTGELF
>TRBD2|TRBJ2-5|TRBV10-3
AINPSGSRQETQY
>.|TRBJ1-4|TRBV28
ASSRSLQGNEKLF
>TRBD2|TRBJ2-7|TRBV11-2
ASSLAWDSGRASYEQY
>TRBD1|TRBJ1-1|TRBV7-8
ASSLTGDEAF
>TRBD2|TRBJ2-7|TRBV5-4
ASSSLAGGPREQY
>.|TRBJ1-4|TRBV4-3
ASSQDLRGDEKLF